The 22 T cell receptor beta chains given below trace back to one sample, sequenced in a study of T cells in Graves' hyperthyroidism and ophthalmopathy. TCR beta CDR3 region amplification was performed from RNA transcripts. RT-PCR in the first round (using the HTBI primer set) targeted the TCR CDR3. TCRdb itself ran the multiplex PCR reads through MiXCR, one entry per CDR3 protein. The table includes approximately 590,000 distinct CDR3 sequences, around 14% detected once. Sample: blood. Every receptor here comes from a woman in her thirties with Graves' hyperthyroidism.

This clonotype showed up many times. The gene calls are TRBV6-6 and TRBJ2-7; D is possibly TRBD2 (5 bases). Germline lookup yields CDR1 MNHNY and CDR2 SVGAGI (reference sequence). The CDR3 sequence is 16 residues long. Trimming shortened V by 0 bases and J by 1 base, and 13 bases separated the two germline ends. CDR3 nucleotide sequence: TGTGCCAGCAGTTACTCTCCGCCGGGGTGGTCCTACGAGCAGTACTTC. This translates into CASSYSPPGWSYEQYF.

The sample holds a few counts of this clonotype. This sequence joins TRBV20-1 and TRBJ2-5; D is perhaps TRBD2 (6 bases). V was shortened by 2 bases and J by 10 bases, with 14 bases between the two germline ends. CDR1 and CDR2 from the germline V gene are DFQATT and SNEGSKA (reference sequence). The CDR3 sequence is 12 residues long. The CDR3, as DNA: TGCAGTGCTAGACACCCGTCGGGGGACCAGTACTTC. Amino acids: CSARHPSGDQYF.

The table lists this clonotype with a few counts. The chain uses TRBV4-2 and TRBJ2-4; 10 bases map to TRBD1. This CDR3 is 16 amino acids long. J gave up 7 bases and V 3 bases, and 9 bases lay outside the gene matches. Germline CDR1 LGHNA, CDR2 YNFKEQ. In nucleotides, the CDR3 is TGTGCCAGCAGCCAGGGCGGGACAGGGGACGGGAACATTCAGTACTTC. Protein sequence: CASSQGGTGDGNIQYF.

This clonotype has ten or more counts. This sequence joins TRBV27 and TRBJ1-1; no reliable D call. The CDR3 totals 13 residues. V was trimmed by 7 bases and J by 1 base, leaving 10 bases between them. Germline V gene lookup returns CDR1 MNHEY and CDR2 SMNVEV (reference sequence). The CDR3 protein is CASTPDGNTEAFF. In DNA form, the CDR3 reads TGTGCCAGCACCCCAGACGGGAACACTGAAGCTTTCTTT.

The J gene is TRBJ1-1, the V gene TRBV10-3, with 10 positions matching TRBD1. In germline, CDR1 is ENHRY, CDR2 SYGVKD. V was pared by 9 bases and J by 6 bases, with 4 bases of the junction left unmatched. CDR3 size: 12 residues. The CDR3 DNA is TGTGCCATTCGGGACAGGGGCTCTGAAGCTTTCTTT. The encoded protein is CAIRDRGSEAFF.

This clonotype has only a few counts. CDR3 residues: CASRLQGSSGETQYF. The CDR3 DNA is TGTGCCAGCAGGTTACAGGGGTCCTCCGGGGAGACCCAGTACTTC. The V call is TRBV2, the J call TRBJ2-5; 7 nucleotides align to TRBD1. CDR3 size: 15 residues. Germline V gene sequence: CDR1 SNHLY, CDR2 FYNNEI. The V and J ends lost 6 bases and 5 bases, in that order; junction bases with no gene match: 12.

This clonotype was found a few times. The genes are TRBV6-1 and TRBJ1-4; D is possibly TRBD1 (6 bases). Germline V lookup: CDR1 MNHNS, CDR2 SASEGT. Trimming took 3 bases from V and 0 from J, leaving 8 bases between them. The CDR3 consists of 15 residues. CDR3 sequence: CASSDQGTTNEKLFF. The DNA for the CDR3 is TGTGCCAGCAGTGACCAGGGGACAACTAATGAAAAACTGTTTTTT.

This clonotype showed up just a few times. The rearrangement links TRBV5-1 to TRBJ2-1; TRBD2 matches 7 bases. Germline-derived CDR1 and CDR2 are SGHRS and YFSETQ. J gave up 9 bases and V 2 bases, and 14 bases lay outside the gene matches. This CDR3 comprises 16 residues. The CDR3 sequence: CASSLLAGVGLGEQFF. CDR3 coding DNA: TGCGCCAGCAGCTTACTCGCGGGGGTGGGACTGGGTGAGCAGTTCTTC.

This clonotype was detected a few times. The chain combines TRBV6-1 with TRBJ2-7; the match to TRBD1 covers 7 bases. Trimming at V came to 6 bases and at J to 3 bases, leaving 11 bases not matched to a gene. The CDR3 is made up of 15 amino acids. The germline gives CDR1 MNHNS, CDR2 SASEGT. CDR3 bases: TGTGCCAGCAGACCTACCGCGACAGGGATCTACGAGCAGTACTTC. It specifies CASRPTATGIYEQYF.

This clonotype was counted many times. The chain has TRBV6-2 or TRBV6-3 and TRBJ2-7; D gene ambiguous. The CDR3 extends over 12 amino acids. V lost 4 bases to trimming and J lost 3 bases, with 7 bases between them. Germline V lookup: CDR1 MNHEY, CDR2 SVGEGT. This CDR3 is CASSLPFYEQYF. As DNA, the CDR3 is TGTGCCAGCAGTTTGCCGTTCTACGAGCAGTACTTC.

The J gene is TRBJ2-3, the V gene TRBV18, with D perhaps matching TRBD2 (6 bases). V lost 2 bases and J lost 0, with 15 bases in between. The CDR3 is 17 residues long. Germline values: CDR1 KGHSH, CDR2 LQKENI. CDR3 region: CASSPEQRGISTDTQYF. The CDR3 DNA reads as TGTGCCAGCTCACCAGAGCAACGGGGGATAAGCACAGATACGCAGTATTTT.

This clonotype appeared many times. J is TRBJ1-5 and V is TRBV6-1, with D perhaps matching TRBD1 (6 bases). V was cut by 6 bases and J by 7 bases, with 16 bases left in between. The CDR3 totals 14 residues. CDR1 is MNHNS and CDR2 is SASEGT in the germline V gene. The CDR3 is CASRPGGPRQPQHF. For the CDR3, the DNA is TGTGCCAGCAGACCGGGGGGGCCGCGCCAGCCCCAGCATTTT.

V is TRBV20-1 and J is TRBJ2-7; D is uncertain. Germline loops: CDR1 DFQATT, CDR2 SNEGSKA (reference sequence). V lost 2 bases, J lost 6 bases, and 14 bases lay in between. This CDR3 is 13 amino acids long. The DNA for the CDR3 is TGCAGTGCTAGATGGGTGGATCTCGGCGAGCAGTACTTC. Protein product: CSARWVDLGEQYF.

This clonotype appeared a few times. The V call is TRBV10-3, the J call TRBJ2-3; D is possibly TRBD2 (6 bases). This CDR3 comprises 13 residues. Germline loops: CDR1 ENHRY, CDR2 SYGVKD. V gave up 4 bases and J gave up 2 bases, with 7 bases separating them. CDR3 DNA: TGTGCCATCAGTGGGAGGGACACAGATACGCAGTATTTT. Translation: CAISGRDTDTQYF.

This chain joins TRBV6-1 and TRBJ2-7; the match to TRBD1 covers 8 bases. This CDR3 region has 13 residues. Germline-derived CDR1 and CDR2 are MNHNS and SASEGT. After removal of 10 bases from V and 3 bases from J, the junction contained 8 bases not matched to a gene. As DNA, the CDR3 is TGTGCCACTGGACAGGGCCAATACTACGAGCAGTACTTC. Its protein is CATGQGQYYEQYF.

This clonotype was seen many times. The chain has TRBV5-1 and TRBJ1-2, with D maybe TRBD1 (6 bases). Trimming removed 4 bases from V and 4 bases from J, with 11 bases in between. Germline assignment: CDR1 SGHRS and CDR2 YFSETQ. The CDR3 is made up of 13 amino acids. Here the CDR3 DNA reads TGCGCCAGCAGCCTACAGGGTGCCTATGGCTACACCTTC. It codes for CASSLQGAYGYTF.

Concerning this clonotype itself: Mismatch with germline at one junction end may stem from a read error. The chain joins TRBV6-1 to TRBJ2-3; D is uncertain. The CDR3 covers 14 residues. Per the germline V gene, CDR1 is MNHNS and CDR2 is SASEGT. CDR3 sequence: CASSNRQGTDRQYF. The CDR3 DNA sequence: TGTGCCAGCAGTAACAGACAAGGCACAGATAGGCAGTATTTT.

Ten or more counts support this clonotype. The rearrangement uses TRBV11-2 and TRBJ2-1; 10 bases agree with TRBD2. CDR1 is SGHAT and CDR2 is FQNNGV in the germline V gene. This CDR3 contains 15 residues. Trimming removed 3 bases from V and 8 bases from J; junction bases left unmatched: 7. The CDR3: CASSFPPTSGDEQFF. The CDR3 DNA is TGTGCCAGCAGCTTCCCGCCTACTAGCGGGGATGAGCAGTTCTTC.

This clonotype showed up many times. This chain joins TRBV11-1 and TRBJ2-7; 8 bases are shared with TRBD1. This CDR3 contains 14 residues. Looked up from germline, CDR1 is SGHAT and CDR2 is FQDESV (reference sequence). V was clipped by 7 bases and J by 2 bases; unmatched bases: 7. CDR3 region: CASTFDRGTYEQYF. The CDR3 bases are TGTGCCAGCACCTTCGACAGGGGTACCTACGAGCAGTACTTC.

This clonotype was seen at least ten times. In DNA form, the CDR3 reads TGTGCCAGCAGGCTAACTCAGGGGGCCACTGGAAACACCATATATTTT. Translated: CASRLTQGATGNTIYF. The chain combines TRBV12-3 or TRBV12-4 with TRBJ1-3; 8 bases fit TRBD1. The CDR3 runs to 16 residues. The V segment lost 6 bases and the J segment 2 bases; nucleotides outside the gene matches: 9.

Ten or more counts support this clonotype. The chain joins TRBV5-1 to TRBJ2-1, with TRBD2 identical over 9 bases. V lost 4 bases and J lost 9; bases outside the gene matches: 5. The CDR3 contains 13 residues. CDR1 is SGHRS and CDR2 is YFSETQ in the germline V gene. The CDR3 DNA follows: TGCGCCAGCAGCGTACGAGCGGGAGGTGAGCAGTTCTTC. Protein sequence: CASSVRAGGEQFF.

This clonotype appeared many times. V usage is TRBV7-2 and J usage is TRBJ2-3; 8 bases line up with TRBD2. The CDR3 has 15 residues. Germline CDR1 SGHTA, CDR2 FQGNSA. With 1 base clipped from V and 6 bases from J, the junction kept 6 bases outside the gene matches. CDR3 amino acids: CASSLVAGRSDTQYF. Written as DNA, the CDR3 is TGTGCCAGCAGCTTAGTAGCGGGACGTTCCGATACGCAGTATTTT.